Presented here are 3 T cell receptor beta chains from one specimen sequenced in a study of T cell repertoires in cytomegalovirus infection. The antigens for these receptors are not known. Via MiXCR, TCRdb re-called the reads, giving one row per CDR3 protein. Here the sample spans roughly 54,000 distinct CDR3 sequences, 25% to 40% being singletons. The sample comprised PBMCs, sequenced either directly or after in vitro stimulation (not recorded which). The receptors originated from a human donor in good health (CMV status not recorded). Some clones in this sample may be carry-over from other donors' samples.

The chain uses TRBV7-2 and TRBJ1-2, with a weak D call TRBD1 (5 bases). Germline V gives CDR1 SGHTA, CDR2 FQGNSA. The CDR3 contains 13 residues. Trimming pared 6 bases from V and 4 bases from J, leaving 12 bases between. The CDR3 DNA reads as TGTGCCAGCAGATCGGACAAGACCTATGGCTACACCTTC. This gives the protein CASRSDKTYGYTF.

This clonotype was seen only a few times. The V call is TRBV19, the J call TRBJ2-1; D is possibly TRBD1 or TRBD2 (6 bases each). From germline, CDR1 is LNHDA and CDR2 SQIVND (reference sequence). The CDR3 runs 15 residues. The germline V and J ends were trimmed by 6 bases and 4 bases, with 16 bases remaining between them. The CDR3 protein is CASSLLGGQYNEQFF. For the CDR3, the DNA is TGTGCCAGTAGCCTCCTCGGGGGCCAGTACAATGAGCAGTTCTTC.

V usage is TRBV6-1 and J usage is TRBJ2-3, with 8 bases fitting TRBD2. Germline lookup yields CDR1 MNHNS and CDR2 SASEGT. There are 14 residues in the CDR3. J gave up 2 bases and V 6 bases, and 4 bases lay outside the gene matches. The CDR3: CASRARGATDTQYF. Written as DNA, the CDR3 is TGTGCCAGCAGAGCGCGGGGGGCCACAGATACGCAGTATTTT.